The clone carrying this T cell receptor beta chain occurred many times. As yet, its antigen is unknown. A sample-barcoded 5' primer and a J-beta primer mix were used in a second PCR of about 7 to 12 cycles. The template-switch adaptor was a 5' adaptor with 12 random nucleotides. It tagged each cDNA molecule. Each CDR3 protein gets one entry after TCRdb re-called the 5' RACE reads with MiXCR. The sample yields around 1,500,000 distinct CDR3 sequences, 28% seen once. Donors each provided about 10 milliliters of peripheral blood. The data belong to a study of blood T cells in healthy people across ages. Overall study findings and caveats: The study found more naive CD4+ cells and higher diversity in long-lived than aged donors. Naive T cell percentage showed a strong correlation with the diversity of TCR beta.

CDR3 size: 14 residues. V trimming: 5 bases; J trimming: 2 bases; junction bases outside the gene matches: 5. Germline V gene lookup returns CDR1 SEHNR and CDR2 FQNEAQ (reference sequence). This sequence joins TRBV7-9 and TRBJ2-7, with 8 nucleotides matching TRBD2. The sequenced sample consisted of blood. This clonotype was sampled from a woman between 25 and 40 years old in good health. The CDR3 protein is CASSPGTSAYEQYF. For the CDR3, the DNA is TGTGCCAGCAGCCCAGGGACTAGTGCCTACGAGCAGTACTTC.